This T cell receptor beta chain derives from a study of beta chain features in type 1 diabetes. The authors obtained over 95% purity in all sorted populations. The isolated RNA, all of it, was reverse transcribed, so expressed TCRB transcripts were what got sequenced. Average reads for naive, central memory and regulatory T cell samples were some 3.9 million. TCRdb's copy holds only in-frame clones and misses some; the assay was immunoSEQ multiplex PCR. The repertoire holds 900,000 or so clones, with roughly a sixth as singletons. About this clone itself: Its target is not known.

Regarding the study as a whole: Fewer junction insertions and more nucleotide deletions appeared in type 1 diabetes patients.

Germline lookup yields CDR1 SGHTA and CDR2 FQGNSA. This CDR3 has 14 residues. V was trimmed by 5 bases and J by 0 bases, leaving 7 bases between them. The sequencing sample was made of naive CD4+ T cells from blood. The source of this sequence is a woman between 18 and 29 years old in good health. The rearrangement uses TRBV7-2 and TRBJ2-2; D gene unclear. The CDR3 is CASSTDPNTGELFF. CDR3 bases: TGTGCCAGCAGCACCGACCCGAACACCGGGGAGCTGTTTTTT.